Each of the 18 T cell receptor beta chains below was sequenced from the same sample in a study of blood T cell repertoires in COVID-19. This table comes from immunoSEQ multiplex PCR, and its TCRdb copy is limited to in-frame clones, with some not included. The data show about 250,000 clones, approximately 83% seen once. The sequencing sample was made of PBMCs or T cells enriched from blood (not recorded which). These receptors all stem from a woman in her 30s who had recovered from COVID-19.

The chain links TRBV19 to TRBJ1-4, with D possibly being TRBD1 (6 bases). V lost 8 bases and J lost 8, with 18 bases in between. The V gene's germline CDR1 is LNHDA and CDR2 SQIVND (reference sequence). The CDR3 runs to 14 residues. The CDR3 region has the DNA TGTGCCAGTGCTCAGGGGAGTCGAGGGGAAAAACTGTTTTTT. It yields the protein CASAQGSRGEKLFF.

The CDR3 protein is CTCWGRDRESSNYGYTF. The CDR3 DNA reads TGCACCTGTTGGGGTCGGGACAGAGAATCTTCAAACTATGGCTACACCTTC. The chain couples TRBV29-1 to TRBJ1-2; 7 bases align to TRBD1. This CDR3 is 17 amino acids long. Germline V lookup: CDR1 SQVTM, CDR2 ANQGSEA.

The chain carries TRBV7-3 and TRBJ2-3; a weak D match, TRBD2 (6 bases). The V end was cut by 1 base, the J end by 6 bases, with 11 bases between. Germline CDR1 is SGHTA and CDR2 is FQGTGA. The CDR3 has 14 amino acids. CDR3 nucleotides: TGTGCCAGCAGCTTAAAATTGGCGGGGGATACGCAGTATTTT. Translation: CASSLKLAGDTQYF.

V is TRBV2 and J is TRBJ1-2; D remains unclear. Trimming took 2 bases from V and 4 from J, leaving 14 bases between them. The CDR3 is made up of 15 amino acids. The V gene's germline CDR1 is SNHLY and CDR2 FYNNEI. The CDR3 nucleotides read TGTGCCAGCAGTGAAAGTCACAGCCGCATCTATGGCTACACCTTC. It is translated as CASSESHSRIYGYTF.

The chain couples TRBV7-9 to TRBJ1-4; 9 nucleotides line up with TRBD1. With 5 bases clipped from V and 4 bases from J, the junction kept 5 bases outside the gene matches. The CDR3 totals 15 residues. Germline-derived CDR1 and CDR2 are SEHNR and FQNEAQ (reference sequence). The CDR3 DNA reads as TGTGCCAGCAGCAAACGACAGGGGGATAATGAAAAACTGTTTTTT. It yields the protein CASSKRQGDNEKLFF. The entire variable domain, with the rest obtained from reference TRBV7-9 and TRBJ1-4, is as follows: DTGVSQNPRHKITKRGQNVTFRCDPISEHNRLYWYRQTLGQGPEFLTYFQNEAQLEKSRLLSDRFSAERPKGSFSTLEIQRTEQGDSAMYLCASSKRQGDNEKLFFGSGTQLSVL.

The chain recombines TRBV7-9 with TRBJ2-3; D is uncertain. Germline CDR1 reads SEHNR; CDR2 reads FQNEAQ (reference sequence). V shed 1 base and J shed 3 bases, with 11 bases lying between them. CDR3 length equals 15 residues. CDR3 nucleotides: TGTGCCAGCAGCTTAGGGCTTTCCGGGACAGATACGCAGTATTTT. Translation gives CASSLGLSGTDTQYF.

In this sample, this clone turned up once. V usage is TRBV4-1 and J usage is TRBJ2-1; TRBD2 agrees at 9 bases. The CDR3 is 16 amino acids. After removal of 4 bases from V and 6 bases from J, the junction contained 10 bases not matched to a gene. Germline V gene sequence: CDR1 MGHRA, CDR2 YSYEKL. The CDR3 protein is CASSPFNAGGFNEQFF. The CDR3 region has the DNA TGCGCCAGCAGCCCCTTCAATGCGGGGGGGTTCAATGAGCAGTTCTTC.

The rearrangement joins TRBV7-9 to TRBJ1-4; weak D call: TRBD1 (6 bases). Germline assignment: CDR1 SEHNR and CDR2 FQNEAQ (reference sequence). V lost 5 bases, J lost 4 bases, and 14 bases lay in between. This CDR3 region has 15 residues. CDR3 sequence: CASSRRTAINEKLFF. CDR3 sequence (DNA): TGTGCCAGCAGCCGGCGGACAGCCATTAATGAAAAACTGTTTTTT.

In DNA form, the CDR3 reads TGTGCCAGCGGGGGCCAGGGAAGGAACTATGGCTACACCTTC. Encoded protein: CASGGQGRNYGYTF. The chain joins TRBV28 to TRBJ1-2, with a weak D call TRBD1 (6 bases). The CDR3 loop spans 14 amino acids. Germline loops: CDR1 MDHEN, CDR2 SYDVKM. Trimming cost V 8 bases and J 2 bases, with 15 bases left between them.

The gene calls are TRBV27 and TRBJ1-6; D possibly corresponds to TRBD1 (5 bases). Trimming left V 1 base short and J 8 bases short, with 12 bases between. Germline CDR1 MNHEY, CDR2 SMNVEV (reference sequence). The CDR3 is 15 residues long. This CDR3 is CASSLYGWGDSPLHF. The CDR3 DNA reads TGTGCCAGCAGTTTATACGGTTGGGGGGATTCACCCCTCCACTTT.

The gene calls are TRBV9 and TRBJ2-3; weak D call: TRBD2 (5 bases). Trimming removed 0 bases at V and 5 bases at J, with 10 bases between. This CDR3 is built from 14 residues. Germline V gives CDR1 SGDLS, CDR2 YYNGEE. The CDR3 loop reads CASSVVASRDTQYF. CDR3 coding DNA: TGTGCCAGCAGCGTAGTGGCTAGCCGAGATACGCAGTATTTT. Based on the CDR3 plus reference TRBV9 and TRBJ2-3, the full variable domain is DSGVTQTPKHLITATGQRVTLRCSPRSGDLSVYWYQQSLDQGLQFLIQYYNGEERAKGNILERFSAQQFPDLHSELNLSSLELGDSALYFCASSVVASRDTQYFGPGTRLTVL.

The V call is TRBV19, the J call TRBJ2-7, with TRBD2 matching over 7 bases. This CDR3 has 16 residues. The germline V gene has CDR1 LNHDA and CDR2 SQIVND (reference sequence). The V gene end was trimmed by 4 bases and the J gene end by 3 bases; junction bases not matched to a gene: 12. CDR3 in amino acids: CASSSQSGKALYEQYF. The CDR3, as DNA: TGTGCCAGTAGTAGTCAGAGCGGGAAAGCCCTCTACGAGCAGTACTTC.

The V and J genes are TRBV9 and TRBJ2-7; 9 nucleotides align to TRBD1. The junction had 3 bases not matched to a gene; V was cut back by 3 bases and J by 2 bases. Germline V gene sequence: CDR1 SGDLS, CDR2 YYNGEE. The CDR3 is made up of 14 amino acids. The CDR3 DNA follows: TGTGCCAGCAGCGCGGGACAGGGTACCTACGAGCAGTACTTC. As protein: CASSAGQGTYEQYF.

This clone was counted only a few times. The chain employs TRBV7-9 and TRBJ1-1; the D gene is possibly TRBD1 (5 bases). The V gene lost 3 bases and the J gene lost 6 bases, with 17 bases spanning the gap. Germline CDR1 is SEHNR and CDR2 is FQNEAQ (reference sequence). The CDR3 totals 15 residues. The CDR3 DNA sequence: TGTGCCAGCAGCTTTGCCCCTGGCAGGGTCGCTGAAGCTTTCTTT. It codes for CASSFAPGRVAEAFF.

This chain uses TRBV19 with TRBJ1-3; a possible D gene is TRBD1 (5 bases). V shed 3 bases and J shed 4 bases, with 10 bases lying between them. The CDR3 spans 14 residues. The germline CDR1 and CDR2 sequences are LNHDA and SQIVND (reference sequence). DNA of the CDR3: TGTGCCAGTAGTATTCGGGGGATCGGAAACACCATATATTTT. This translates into CASSIRGIGNTIYF.

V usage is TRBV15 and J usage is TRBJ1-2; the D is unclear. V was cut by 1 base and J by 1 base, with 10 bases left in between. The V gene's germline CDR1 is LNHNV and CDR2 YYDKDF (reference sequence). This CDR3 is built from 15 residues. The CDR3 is CATSRVGGFNYGYTF. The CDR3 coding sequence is TGTGCCACCAGCAGAGTTGGAGGGTTTAACTATGGCTACACCTTC. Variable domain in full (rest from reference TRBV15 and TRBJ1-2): DAMVIQNPRYQVTQFGKPVTLSCSQTLNHNVMYWYQQKSSQAPKLLFHYYDKDFNNEADTPDNFQSRRPNTSFCFLDIRSPGLGDTAMYLCATSRVGGFNYGYTFGSGTRLTVV.

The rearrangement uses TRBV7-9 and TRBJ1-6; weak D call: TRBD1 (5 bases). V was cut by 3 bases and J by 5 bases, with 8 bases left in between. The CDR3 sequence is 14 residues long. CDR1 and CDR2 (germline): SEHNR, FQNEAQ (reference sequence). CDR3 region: CASSFETDNSPLHF. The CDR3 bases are TGTGCCAGCAGCTTTGAGACAGATAATTCACCCCTCCACTTT.

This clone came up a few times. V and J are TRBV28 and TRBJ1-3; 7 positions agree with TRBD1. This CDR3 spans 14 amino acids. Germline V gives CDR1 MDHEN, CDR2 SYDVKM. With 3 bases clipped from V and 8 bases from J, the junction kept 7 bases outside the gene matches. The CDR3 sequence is CASSLSRGFYTIYF. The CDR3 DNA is TGTGCCAGCAGTTTGAGCAGGGGGTTTTACACCATATATTTT.